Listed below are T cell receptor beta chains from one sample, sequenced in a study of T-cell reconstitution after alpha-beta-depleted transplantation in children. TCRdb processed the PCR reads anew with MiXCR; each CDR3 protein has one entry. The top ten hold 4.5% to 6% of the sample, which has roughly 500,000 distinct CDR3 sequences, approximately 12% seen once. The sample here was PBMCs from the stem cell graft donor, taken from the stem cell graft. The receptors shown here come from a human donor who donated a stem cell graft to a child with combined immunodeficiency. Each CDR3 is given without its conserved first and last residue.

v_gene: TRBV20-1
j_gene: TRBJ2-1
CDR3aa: SAVSSYNEQF

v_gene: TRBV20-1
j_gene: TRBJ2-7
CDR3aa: SAKPGGLDEQY

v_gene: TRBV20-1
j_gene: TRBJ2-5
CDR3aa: SASSSETQY

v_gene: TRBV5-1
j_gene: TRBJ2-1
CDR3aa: ASSRSGLINEQF

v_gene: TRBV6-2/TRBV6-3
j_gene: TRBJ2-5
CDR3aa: ASRPLQLQETQY

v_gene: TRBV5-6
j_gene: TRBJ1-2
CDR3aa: ASSGATGEHGYT

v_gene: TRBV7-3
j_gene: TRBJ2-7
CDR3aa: ASRRCGEASYEQY

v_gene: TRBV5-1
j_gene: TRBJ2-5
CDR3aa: ASSLEQGGETQY

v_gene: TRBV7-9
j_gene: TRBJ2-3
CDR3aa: ASRGGNTDTQY

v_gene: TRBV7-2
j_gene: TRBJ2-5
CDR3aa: ASSANRNQETQY

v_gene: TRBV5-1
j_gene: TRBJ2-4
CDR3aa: ASRSGPPPNIQY

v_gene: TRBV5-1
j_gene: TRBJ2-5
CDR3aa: ASSLGPSGSQQETQY

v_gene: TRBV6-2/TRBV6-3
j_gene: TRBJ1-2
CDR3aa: ASSQAQGIYGYT

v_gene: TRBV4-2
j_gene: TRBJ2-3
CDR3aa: ASSQEWGGGAIGTDTQY

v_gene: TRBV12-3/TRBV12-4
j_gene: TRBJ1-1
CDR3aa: ASSLHFPAIGDTEAF

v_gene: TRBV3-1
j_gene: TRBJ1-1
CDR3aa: ASSQAPGAENTEAF

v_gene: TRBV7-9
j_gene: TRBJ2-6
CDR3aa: ASNKSSSRGANVLT

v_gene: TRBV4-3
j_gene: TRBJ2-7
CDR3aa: ASSQAHLISYEQY

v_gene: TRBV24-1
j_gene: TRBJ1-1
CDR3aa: ATSDSGTIDNEAF

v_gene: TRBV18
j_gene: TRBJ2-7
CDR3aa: ASSPPARGGYEQY